This T cell receptor beta chain was identified during a study of shared clonotypes between healthy human individuals. At the level of the study: With ages of 18 to 49, the donors were two women and three men.

Across several immunoSEQ plates, the genomic DNA of each subset was split evenly. Some clones are missing from TCRdb's copy, which holds only in-frame ones; the method was immunoSEQ multiplex PCR. This sample yields about 1.5 million clones, of which 95% to 99% are seen a single time; 0.4% to 0.55% belongs to the top ten. With regard to this clone: As yet, its antigen is unknown.

Study-wide points: Among several donors, roughly 5% of naive CD4 clonotypes were found in common.

V lost 6 bases and J lost 11; bases outside the gene matches: 5. The CDR3 is made up of 10 amino acids. Germline-derived CDR1 and CDR2 are DFQATT and SNEGSKA (reference sequence). The chain links TRBV20-1 to TRBJ1-1; 8 nucleotides line up with TRBD1. Material: naive CD4+ T cells sorted from blood. This sample's subset: CD45RA+ positively selected. The source of this sequence is a man aged 25-40 years in good health. The CDR3 protein is CSALTGVAFF. The CDR3 DNA sequence: TGCAGTGCCTTGACAGGGGTGGCTTTCTTT.